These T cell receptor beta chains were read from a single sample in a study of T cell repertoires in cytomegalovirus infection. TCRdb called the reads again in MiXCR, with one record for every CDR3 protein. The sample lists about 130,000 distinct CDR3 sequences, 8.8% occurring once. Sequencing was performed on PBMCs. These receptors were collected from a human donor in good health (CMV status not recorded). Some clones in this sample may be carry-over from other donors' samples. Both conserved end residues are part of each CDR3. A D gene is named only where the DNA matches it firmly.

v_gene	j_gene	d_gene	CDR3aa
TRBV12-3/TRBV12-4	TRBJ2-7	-	CASSLMTNKEQYF
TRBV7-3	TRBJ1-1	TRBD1	CASSPDRGPPNTEAFF
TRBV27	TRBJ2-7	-	CASSLSRAGDEQYF
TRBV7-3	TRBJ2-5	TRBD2	CASSLGSSGGRETQYF
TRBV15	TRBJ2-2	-	CATSRDYTGELFF
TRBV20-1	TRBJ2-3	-	CSARFGGPDTQYF
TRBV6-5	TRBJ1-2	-	CASWEGYYGYTF
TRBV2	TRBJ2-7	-	CASRVDSSYEQYF
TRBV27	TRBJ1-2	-	CASKADNYGYTF
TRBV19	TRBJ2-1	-	CASTRSRPGNEQFF
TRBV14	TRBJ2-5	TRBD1	CASSQHTGTGQETQYF
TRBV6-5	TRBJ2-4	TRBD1	CASSSPAAGGHNIQYF
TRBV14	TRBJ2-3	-	CASSLVDSDTQYF
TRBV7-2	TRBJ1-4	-	CASSLGGTGNEKLFF
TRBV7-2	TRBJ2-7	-	CASSSSPYEQYF
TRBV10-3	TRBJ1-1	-	CAITGAISAEAFF
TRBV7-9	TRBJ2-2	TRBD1	CASSSRTGETNTGELFF
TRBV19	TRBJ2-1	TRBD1	CASSQGAYNEQFF